Reported below is one TCR beta chain. At one boundary the junction diverges from the germline segment, which might be a read error. The record originates from a study of OX40 agonist ivuxolimab in advanced cancers. Study as a whole: Patients were dosed with the agonistic anti-OX40 (CD134) antibody ivuxolimab.

Assay used: immunoSEQ multiplex PCR; TCRdb lists only in-frame clones, some missing. This sample has roughly 34,000 clones, with around 80% found just once. The CDR3 length is 14 residues. Germline V gives CDR1 MGHDK, CDR2 SYGVNS. The sequence came from an adult with an advanced solid tumor such as melanoma, head and neck, liver or kidney cancer. The sequencing used CD4+ or CD8+ T cells sorted from blood, collected in a trial of the OX40 agonist ivuxolimab. The chain combines TRBV25-1 with TRBJ1-6, with D hard to call. CDR3 coding DNA: TGTGCCAGCAGTGAATTTGAAACGAATTCACCCCTCTACTTT. As protein: CASSEFETNSPLYF. The full variable domain, completed using reference TRBV25-1 and TRBJ1-6, is EADIYQTPRYLVIGTGKKITLECSQTMGHDKMYWYQQDPGMELHLIHYSYGVNSTEKGDLSSESTVSRIRTEHFPLTLESARPSHTSQYLCASSEFETNSPLYFGNGTRLTVT.